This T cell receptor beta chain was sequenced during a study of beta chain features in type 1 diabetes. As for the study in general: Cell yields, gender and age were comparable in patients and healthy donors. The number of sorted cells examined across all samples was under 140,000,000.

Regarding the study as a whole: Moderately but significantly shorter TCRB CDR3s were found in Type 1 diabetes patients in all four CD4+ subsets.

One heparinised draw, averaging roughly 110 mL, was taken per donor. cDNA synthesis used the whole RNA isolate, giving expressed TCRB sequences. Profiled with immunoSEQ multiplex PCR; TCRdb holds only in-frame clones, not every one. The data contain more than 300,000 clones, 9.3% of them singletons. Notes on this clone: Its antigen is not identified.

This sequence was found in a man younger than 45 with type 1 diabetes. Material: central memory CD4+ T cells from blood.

The CDR3 bases are TGTGCCAGCAGTCCGACGCAGGGAAAGGGAGAGACCCAGTACTTC. Translation gives CASSPTQGKGETQYF. The chain carries TRBV6-1 and TRBJ2-5; D possibly corresponds to TRBD1 (5 bases). V dropped 5 bases and J dropped 4 bases, with 17 bases sitting between them. This CDR3 has 15 residues. The V gene's germline CDR1 is MNHNS and CDR2 SASEGT.